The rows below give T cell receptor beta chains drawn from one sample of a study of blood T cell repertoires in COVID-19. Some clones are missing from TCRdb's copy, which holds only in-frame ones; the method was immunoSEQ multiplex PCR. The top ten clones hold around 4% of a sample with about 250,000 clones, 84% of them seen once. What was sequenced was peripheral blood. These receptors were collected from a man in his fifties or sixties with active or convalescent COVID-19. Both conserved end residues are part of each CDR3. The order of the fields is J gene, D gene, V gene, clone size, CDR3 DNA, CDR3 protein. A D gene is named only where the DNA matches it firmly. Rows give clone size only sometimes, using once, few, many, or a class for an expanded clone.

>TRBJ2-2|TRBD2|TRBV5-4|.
TGTGCCAGCAGCGCGGGGACTAGCGGGGTTATCGGGGAGCTGTTTTTT
CASSAGTSGVIGELFF
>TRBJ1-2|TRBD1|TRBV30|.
TGTGCCACCACCAGGGGGGTTGGCTACACCTTC
CATTRGVGYTF
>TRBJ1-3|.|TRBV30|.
TGTGCCTGGAGACGACCAGGCTCCGGAAACACCATATATTTT
CAWRRPGSGNTIYF
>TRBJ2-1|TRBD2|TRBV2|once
TGTGCCAGCAGGGCTACTAGCGGGGCCTGGGATGAGCAGTTCTTC
CASRATSGAWDEQFF
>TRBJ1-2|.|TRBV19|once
TGTGCCAGTAGTATAGCTAGGATCCTAGGGGCGGATGGCTACACCTTC
CASSIARILGADGYTF
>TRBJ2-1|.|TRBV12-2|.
TGTGCAAGTCGCCCCCGGGACAGACAAAATGAGCAGTTCTTC
CASRPRDRQNEQFF
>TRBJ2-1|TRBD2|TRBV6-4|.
TGTGCCAGCAGTGACAGACTAGCCGGTGAGCAGTTCTTC
CASSDRLAGEQFF
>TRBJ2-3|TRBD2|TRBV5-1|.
TGCGCCAGCAGCACGACTAGCGGGGGGGCCGTGGCAGATACGCAGTATTTT
CASSTTSGGAVADTQYF
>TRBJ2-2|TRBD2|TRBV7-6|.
TGTGCCAGCCGGGCTAGCGGGGGGGTCAACACCGGGGAGCTGTTTTTT
CASRASGGVNTGELFF
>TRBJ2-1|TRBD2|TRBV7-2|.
TGTGCCAGCAGCTTAGCGGGGGGGGTCTCCTACAATGAGCAGTTCTTC
CASSLAGGVSYNEQFF
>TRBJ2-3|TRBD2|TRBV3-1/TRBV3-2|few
TGTGCCAGCAGCCACCCAGGGGGGACTAGCGGGGGGCTCCATAGCACAGATACGCAGTATTTT
CASSHPGGTSGGLHSTDTQYF
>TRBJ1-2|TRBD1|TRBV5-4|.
TGTGCCAGCAGCTTGGCGCAGGGGGCGGGTGGCTACACCTTC
CASSLAQGAGGYTF
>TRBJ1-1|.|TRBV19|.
TGTGCCAGTAGTATAGATCCCCACAGGGCTTCTGAAGCTTTCTTT
CASSIDPHRASEAFF
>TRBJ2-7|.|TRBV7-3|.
TGTGCCAGCAGCTTAAACAGGCCCCACGAGCAGTACTTC
CASSLNRPHEQYF
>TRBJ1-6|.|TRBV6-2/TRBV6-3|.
TGTGCCAGCAGTTATGGGGCCGGCTGGAATTCACCCCTCCACTTT
CASSYGAGWNSPLHF
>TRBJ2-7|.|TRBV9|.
TGTGCCAGCAGCGTAGGTGGACAGTTCTACGAGCAGTACTTC
CASSVGGQFYEQYF